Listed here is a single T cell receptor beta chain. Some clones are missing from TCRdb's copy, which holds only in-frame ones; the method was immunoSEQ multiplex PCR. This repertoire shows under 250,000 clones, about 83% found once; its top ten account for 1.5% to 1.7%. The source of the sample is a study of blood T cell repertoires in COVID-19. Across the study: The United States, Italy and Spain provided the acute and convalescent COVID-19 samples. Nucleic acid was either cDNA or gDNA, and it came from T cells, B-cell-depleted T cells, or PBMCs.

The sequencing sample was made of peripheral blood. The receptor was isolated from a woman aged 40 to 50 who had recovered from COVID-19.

The chain's CDR3 is CASSPSATAYGYTF. In DNA, the CDR3 is TGTGCCAGCAGCCCCTCGGCGACAGCCTATGGCTACACCTTC. The rearrangement joins TRBV6-5 to TRBJ1-2; a weak D match, TRBD1 (5 bases). This CDR3 has 14 residues. V lost 6 bases and J lost 4, with 15 bases in between. Germline CDR1 reads MNHEY; CDR2 reads SVGAGI.